This T cell receptor (beta chain) stems from a study of control samples from healthy donors and cancer patients. This CDR3 contains 15 residues. Trimming took 7 bases from V and 7 from J; bases not matched to a gene: 11. CDR1 and CDR2 (germline): MNHEY, SVGAGI. Produced via immunoSEQ multiplex PCR; TCRdb's table is partial and in-frame only. The top ten hold around 1.8% of the sample, which has 100,000 to 150,000 clones, roughly 87% seen once. This sequence originates from a man between 18 and 35 years old in good health. Sequenced sample: blood. The V and J genes are TRBV6-5 and TRBJ2-1, with TRBD1 matching 9 bases. CDR3 nucleotides: TGTGCCAGCAAGAGAACAGGGGGCGCTGGGAATGAGCAGTTCTTC. It encodes CASKRTGGAGNEQFF.